In its sample, the clone carrying this TCR beta chain was seen once. Antigen specificity is unknown. The data derive from a study of T cell responses to AZD1222 COVID-19 vaccine. Sequencing used immunoSEQ multiplex PCR; TCRdb keeps in-frame clones, though not all of them. The repertoire holds 97,000 or so clones, with roughly nine tenths as singletons. Study observations and caveats: All repertoire sampling was performed exclusively after the peak T cell response. Reportedly, nearly half the spike-specific TCRs target unmutated variant regions.

The source is an adult who received the AZD1222 COVID-19 vaccine. The input for sequencing was peripheral blood, taken 28 days after the second AZD1222 dose.

The CDR3 DNA reads TGTGCCACCAGTGGGGAGGGGGTTTACAATGAGCAGTTCTTC. Translation: CATSGEGVYNEQFF. The J gene is TRBJ2-1, the V gene TRBV24-1; D is perhaps TRBD2 (7 bases). V dropped 5 bases and J dropped 4 bases, with 11 bases sitting between them. CDR1 and CDR2 from the germline V gene are KGHDR and SFDVKD. The CDR3 has 14 amino acids.